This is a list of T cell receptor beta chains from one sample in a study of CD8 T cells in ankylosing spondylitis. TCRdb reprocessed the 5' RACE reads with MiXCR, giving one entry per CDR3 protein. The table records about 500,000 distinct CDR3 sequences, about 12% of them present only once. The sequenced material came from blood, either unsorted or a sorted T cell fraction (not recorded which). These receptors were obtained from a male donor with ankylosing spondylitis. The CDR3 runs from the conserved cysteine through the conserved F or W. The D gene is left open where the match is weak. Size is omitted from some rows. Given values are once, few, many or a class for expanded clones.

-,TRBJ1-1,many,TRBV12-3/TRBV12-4,CASRGRGGNTEAFF,TGTGCCAGCAGGGGGAGGGGAGGAAATACTGAAGCTTTCTTT
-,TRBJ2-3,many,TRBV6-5,CASSYGDLAGRGTDTQYF,TGTGCCAGCAGTTACGGTGATTTGGCGGGAAGGGGCACAGATACGCAGTATTTT
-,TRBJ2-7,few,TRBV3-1,CASSQGDRPYEQYF,TGTGCCAGCAGCCAAGGAGACCGCCCCTACGAGCAGTACTTC
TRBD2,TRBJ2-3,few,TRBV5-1,CASTLTSGTNTQYF,TGCGCCAGCACCCTGACTAGCGGGACTAATACGCAGTATTTT
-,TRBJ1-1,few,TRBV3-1,CASSPTGLAEAFF,TGTGCCAGCAGCCCAACAGGGTTGGCTGAAGCTTTCTTT
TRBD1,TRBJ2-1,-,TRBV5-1,CASSPHRQGGNEQFF,TGCGCCAGCAGCCCCCACCGACAGGGTGGCAATGAGCAGTTCTTC
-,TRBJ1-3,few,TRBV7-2,CASSLAPTYFGNTIYF,TGTGCCAGCAGCTTAGCGCCGACATACTTCGGAAACACCATATATTTT
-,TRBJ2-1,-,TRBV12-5,CASRGERGPGRGPEQFF,TGTGCTAGTCGTGGGGAGCGGGGCCCAGGTAGGGGGCCTGAGCAGTTCTTC
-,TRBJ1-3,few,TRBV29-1,CSVGVSLGGNTIYF,TGCAGCGTTGGTGTATCATTGGGGGGAAACACCATATATTTT
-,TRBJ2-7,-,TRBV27,CASRLQGQGLLAGPRNYEQYF,TGTGCCAGCAGACTCCAGGGACAGGGACTACTAGCGGGGCCCCGCAACTACGAGCAGTACTTC
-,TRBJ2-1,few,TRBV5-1,CASSLEQSYNEQFF,TGCGCCAGCAGCTTGGAGCAATCCTACAATGAGCAGTTCTTC